Shown below are 9 T cell receptor beta chains from a single sample sequenced in a study of blood T cell repertoires in COVID-19. The assay was immunoSEQ multiplex PCR, and TCRdb's table has in-frame clones only and misses some. The sample yields a few hundred thousand clones, about nine tenths seen once. Sequenced sample: peripheral blood. These receptors were taken from a man between 45 and 60 years old with active or convalescent COVID-19.

A single count supports this clone. This chain links TRBV7-2 with TRBJ2-7, with D unresolved. The CDR3 runs 15 residues. Trimming cost V 5 bases and J 0 bases, with 14 bases left between them. The germline V gene encodes CDR1 SGHTA and CDR2 FQGNSA. The CDR3 DNA sequence: TGTGCCAGCAGCCTCGGTCTTGTGTACTCCTACGAGCAGTACTTC. It encodes CASSLGLVYSYEQYF. Combining the CDR3 with reference TRBV7-2 and TRBJ2-7 gives the whole variable domain GAGVSQSPSNKVTEKGKDVELRCDPISGHTALYWYRQSLGQGLEFLIYFQGNSAPDKSGLPSDRFSAERTGGSVSTLTIQRTQQEDSAVYLCASSLGLVYSYEQYFGPGTRLTVT.

CDR3 loop: CAWREDSGTEAFF. The CDR3 DNA is TGTGCCTGGAGGGAAGACAGTGGGACTGAAGCTTTCTTT. The J gene is TRBJ1-1, the V gene TRBV30; a possible D gene is TRBD1 (5 bases). The CDR3 length is 13 residues. V lost 3 bases, J lost 5 bases, and 13 bases lay in between. Germline lookup yields CDR1 GTSNPN and CDR2 SVGIG (reference sequence).

V gene TRBV27 combines with J gene TRBJ2-4; perhaps TRBD2 as D (6 bases). Per germline, CDR1 MNHEY and CDR2 SMNVEV (reference sequence). Trimming stripped 8 bases from V and 0 bases from J, with 14 bases between. The CDR3 runs 15 residues. CDR3 sequence reads: CASHPRGLAKNIQYF. In DNA, the CDR3 is TGTGCCAGCCACCCCCGGGGACTAGCCAAAAACATTCAGTACTTC.

The V gene is TRBV19, the J gene TRBJ2-1; perhaps TRBD2 as D (5 bases). From germline, CDR1 is LNHDA and CDR2 SQIVND (reference sequence). Trimming shortened V by 5 bases and J by 3 bases, and 11 bases separated the two germline ends. The CDR3 extends over 14 amino acids. This CDR3 is CASSSDSYYNEQFF. The CDR3 bases are TGTGCCAGTAGTTCGGACTCGTACTACAATGAGCAGTTCTTC.

The gene calls are TRBV19 and TRBJ1-2, with TRBD1 identical over 8 bases. CDR1 LNHDA and CDR2 SQIVND come from the germline V gene (reference sequence). Trimming at V came to 3 bases and at J to 5 bases, leaving 2 bases not matched to a gene. The CDR3 totals 13 residues. The CDR3 reads CASSMTGEYGYTF. The CDR3 nucleotides are TGTGCCAGTAGTATGACAGGGGAATATGGCTACACCTTC.

V gene TRBV30 combines with J gene TRBJ1-2; the D gene is possibly TRBD1 (5 bases). CDR1 and CDR2 from the germline V gene are GTSNPN and SVGIG (reference sequence). The CDR3 loop spans 11 amino acids. The CDR3 DNA follows: TGTACGATAGACAGCGCGATCTATTACACCTTC. Translating gives CTIDSAIYYTF. The complete variable domain, with remaining parts taken from reference TRBV30 and TRBJ1-2, reads SQTIHQWPATLVQPVGSPLSLECTVEGTSNPNLYWYRQAAGRGLQLLFYSVGIGQISSEVPQNLSASRPQDRQFILSSKKLLLSDSGFYLCTIDSAIYYTFGSGTRLTVV.

The chain links TRBV28 to TRBJ1-5; maybe TRBD1 (5 bases). Trimming removed 6 bases from V and 5 bases from J, with 11 bases in between. The germline V gene encodes CDR1 MDHEN and CDR2 SYDVKM. This CDR3 has 13 amino acids. This CDR3 reads CASSLTVYQPQHF. In DNA, the CDR3 is TGTGCCAGCAGCCTGACAGTTTATCAGCCCCAGCATTTT.

The chain combines TRBV5-6 with TRBJ2-6; tentative D call: TRBD2 (5 bases). This CDR3 has 15 amino acids. Trimming took 3 bases from V and 2 from J, leaving 9 bases between them. In germline, CDR1 is SGHDT, CDR2 YYEEEE. The CDR3 loop is CASSSRGTGANVLTF. CDR3 DNA sequence: TGTGCCAGCAGCTCGCGAGGGACTGGGGCCAACGTCCTGACTTTC. The variable domain in full, completed from reference TRBV5-6 and TRBJ2-6, reads DAGVTQSPTHLIKTRGQQVTLRCSPKSGHDTVSWYQQALGQGPQFIFQYYEEEERQRGNFPDRFSGHQFPNYSSELNVNALLLGDSALYLCASSSRGTGANVLTFGAGSRLTVL.

This clone was picked up one time. The V call is TRBV7-3, the J call TRBJ2-1; no firm D call. Germline V gene sequence: CDR1 SGHTA, CDR2 FQGTGA. The CDR3 is 13 residues long. V was clipped by 8 bases and J by 6 bases, with 14 bases between them. In DNA, the CDR3 is TGTGCCAGCGCACAGAGTGCGAGCAATGAGCAGTTCTTC. This gives the protein CASAQSASNEQFF.